Below, 9 T cell receptor beta chains from the same sample are listed, as sequenced in a study of cytomegalovirus exposure and HLA in healthy donors. The study ran its PCR with 60 Vbeta and 13 Jbeta primers. Sequencing used immunoSEQ multiplex PCR; TCRdb keeps in-frame clones, though not all of them. The profile shows over 120,000 clones, roughly 80% of them singletons. Sequences were obtained from PBMCs. These receptors came from a man in his forties in good health and CMV-seronegative.

The chain links TRBV7-6 to TRBJ1-1, with 8 bases matching TRBD1. Germline V gene lookup returns CDR1 SGHVS and CDR2 FNYEAQ. Germline trimming cut 3 bases from V and 3 bases from J; bases unmatched to any gene: 6. The CDR3 has 15 amino acids. This CDR3 is CASSFSGGMDTEAFF. For the CDR3, the DNA is TGTGCCAGCAGCTTCTCAGGGGGCATGGACACTGAAGCTTTCTTT.

The J gene is TRBJ1-6, the V gene TRBV27, with TRBD1 matching over 7 bases. CDR1 is MNHEY and CDR2 is SMNVEV in the germline V gene (reference sequence). The CDR3 sequence is 14 residues long. The trim removed 10 bases at V and 2 bases at J, leaving 5 bases unmatched. CDR3 in amino acids: CATRDRPYNSPLHF. CDR3 coding DNA: TGTGCCACCAGGGACAGACCCTATAATTCACCCCTCCACTTT.

This chain joins TRBV7-2 and TRBJ1-5, with D possibly TRBD1 on 5 matching bases. The CDR3 is 16 amino acids. The germline gives CDR1 SGHTA, CDR2 FQGNSA. Trimming pared 5 bases from V and 5 bases from J, leaving 19 bases between. The CDR3 DNA reads as TGTGCCAGCAGCCCCTATCAGCAGGGCAGCCATCAGCCCCAGCATTTT. It codes for CASSPYQQGSHQPQHF.

V and J are TRBV28 and TRBJ1-1; 7 bases are a match to TRBD1. There are 15 residues in the CDR3. Per germline, CDR1 MDHEN and CDR2 SYDVKM. The trim removed 5 bases at V and 1 base at J, leaving 7 bases unmatched. The CDR3 nucleotides are TGTGCCAGCAGTACGGGACAGCATTCGAACACTGAAGCTTTCTTT. Residues: CASSTGQHSNTEAFF.

This sequence joins TRBV25-1 and TRBJ1-2, with no clear D. The CDR3 spans 10 residues. CDR1 is MGHDK, CDR2 SYGVNS, per germline. Trimming stripped 8 bases from V and 4 bases from J, with 5 bases between. The CDR3 sequence: CASSGYGYTF. CDR3 DNA: TGTGCCAGCTCGGGCTATGGCTACACCTTC.

The chain combines TRBV7-6 with TRBJ1-1; maybe TRBD1 (5 bases). The CDR3 has 13 residues. V dropped 5 bases and J dropped 2 bases, with 9 bases sitting between them. Germline V gene lookup returns CDR1 SGHVS and CDR2 FNYEAQ. The CDR3: CASSPQGNTEAFF. The CDR3 coding sequence is TGTGCCAGCAGCCCTCAGGGCAACACTGAAGCTTTCTTT.

The chain is built from TRBV29-1 and TRBJ1-1; D ambiguous. The CDR3 runs to 12 residues. The V end lost 5 bases, the J end lost 3 bases, and 10 bases lay between the germline ends. In germline, CDR1 is SQVTM, CDR2 ANQGSEA. In DNA form, the CDR3 reads TGCAGCGTTTACGGAGGAGACACTGAAGCTTTCTTT. Its translation: CSVYGGDTEAFF.

This clone was counted a single time. The CDR3 region is CASSAGRGGPTRTDTQYF. The CDR3 DNA sequence: TGTGCCAGCAGCGCCGGTCGCGGGGGGCCAACTCGCACAGATACGCAGTATTTT. This rearrangement joins TRBV11-3 to TRBJ2-3, with 8 positions matching TRBD2. The V gene's germline CDR1 is SGHNT and CDR2 YENEEA. CDR3 size: 18 residues. J was trimmed by 1 base and V by 5 bases; bases with no gene match: 14.

The genes are TRBV5-1 and TRBJ1-1; D is undetermined. V lost 0 bases and J lost 7, with 13 bases in between. The germline gives CDR1 SGHRS, CDR2 YFSETQ. The CDR3 has 14 amino acids. CDR3 in amino acids: CASSLEKPTLEAFF. In DNA form, the CDR3 reads TGCGCCAGCAGCTTGGAGAAGCCTACCCTTGAAGCTTTCTTT.